These 29 T cell receptor beta chains originate from one sample sequenced in a study of blood T cell repertoires in COVID-19. The data were produced by immunoSEQ multiplex PCR, yet TCRdb's version contains in-frame clones alone and is incomplete. The data contain about 70,000 clones, about 81% of them singletons. Sequenced material: peripheral blood. The receptor set was obtained from a man older than 75 with acute or convalescent COVID-19.

As to this clone: Its ends do not fully match the called genes, so a read error is possible. The chain uses TRBV5-5 and TRBJ1-2; D is perhaps TRBD1 (6 bases). The germline CDR1 and CDR2 sequences are SGHKS and YYEKEE (reference sequence). The CDR3 loop spans 15 amino acids. CDR3 DNA: TGTGCCAGCAGCTTGGGTATGGGGGCTAGGGGTAGCCCCGTCTTC. Protein sequence: CASSLGMGARGSPVF.

The V gene is TRBV29-1, the J gene TRBJ1-6, with D perhaps TRBD1 (6 bases). CDR3 size: 14 residues. V dropped 4 bases and J dropped 7 bases, with 14 bases sitting between them. Germline assignment: CDR1 SQVTM and CDR2 ANQGSEA. The CDR3 DNA sequence: TGCAGCGTTGCAGGGGCCCAGCCGAATTCACCCCTCCACTTT. It specifies CSVAGAQPNSPLHF. Full variable domain (outside the CDR3, taken from reference TRBV29-1 and TRBJ1-6): SAVISQKPSRDICQRGTSLTIQCQVDSQVTMMFWYRQQPGQSLTLIATANQGSEATYESGFVIDKFPISRPNLTFSTLTVSNMSPEDSSIYLCSVAGAQPNSPLHFGNGTRLTVT.

The chain joins TRBV7-3 to TRBJ2-3, with a tentative D call TRBD2 (5 bases). Germline CDR1 and CDR2: SGHTA and FQGTGA. The CDR3 consists of 13 residues. Between the trimmed V and J ends, which lost 6 bases and 9 bases, there was a span of 16 bases. CDR3 loop: CASSLSFTGTQYF. In DNA, the CDR3 is TGTGCCAGCAGTCTCTCCTTCACGGGGACGCAGTATTTT.

The chain combines TRBV2 with TRBJ2-5, with unresolved D. The CDR3 loop spans 13 amino acids. Deletions cut 1 base from V and 6 bases from J, with 9 bases between. Germline CDR1 SNHLY, CDR2 FYNNEI. The CDR3 region has the DNA TGTGCCAGCAGTGAAGGCACTTCCCAGACCCAGTACTTC. It specifies CASSEGTSQTQYF.

The chain couples TRBV30 to TRBJ2-7; 11 bases match TRBD2. The length of the CDR3 is 14 residues. V shed 2 bases, J shed 4 bases, and the junction held 4 bases outside the gene matches. The germline V gene has CDR1 GTSNPN and CDR2 SVGIG (reference sequence). The CDR3 sequence is CAWSRGLAAYEQYF. In DNA form, the CDR3 reads TGTGCCTGGAGTAGGGGACTAGCGGCGTACGAGCAGTACTTC.

The V gene is TRBV4-2, the J gene TRBJ2-5, with 9 bases fitting TRBD1. After removal of 1 base from V and 1 base from J, the junction contained 1 base not matched to a gene. Germline CDR1 reads LGHNA; CDR2 reads YNFKEQ. This CDR3 spans 15 amino acids. CDR3 DNA: TGTGCCAGCAGCCAAGTGGACAGGGGCCAAGAGACCCAGTACTTC. It is translated as CASSQVDRGQETQYF.

This rearrangement joins TRBV27 to TRBJ1-1; 7 bases align to TRBD1. This CDR3 comprises 16 residues. Germline V lookup: CDR1 MNHEY, CDR2 SMNVEV (reference sequence). Losses at the gene ends were 5 bases for V and 6 bases for J; bases not matched to a gene: 15. CDR3 in amino acids: CASSPGTRQGGAEAFF. The CDR3 region has the DNA TGTGCCAGCAGTCCTGGAACCAGACAGGGAGGCGCTGAAGCTTTCTTT.

This sequence joins TRBV7-6 and TRBJ2-7; TRBD2 matches 9 bases. Unmatched junction bases numbered 2, after V lost 0 bases and J lost 2 bases. CDR1 and CDR2 from the germline V gene are SGHVS and FNYEAQ. The CDR3 totals 15 residues. In nucleotides, the CDR3 is TGTGCCAGCAGCTTAGCGGGCGGGGGGGCCTACGAGCAGTACTTC. This translates into CASSLAGGGAYEQYF. The variable domain in full, with the rest retrieved from reference TRBV7-6 and TRBJ2-7, is GAGVSQSPRYKVTKRGQDVALRCDPISGHVSLYWYRQALGQGPEFLTYFNYEAQQDKSGLPNDRFSAERPEGSISTLTIQRTEQRDSAMYRCASSLAGGGAYEQYFGPGTRLTVT.

CDR3 nucleotides: TGTGCCAGCAGCGCGACTAGACCCACAGATACGCAGTATTTT. Encoded protein: CASSATRPTDTQYF. V is TRBV9 and J is TRBJ2-3; D may be TRBD2 (6 bases). V was pared by 3 bases and J by 2 bases, with 10 bases between. CDR1 SGDLS and CDR2 YYNGEE come from the germline V gene. The CDR3 spans 14 residues.

The rearrangement uses TRBV5-4 and TRBJ1-3, with 7 nucleotides matching TRBD1. Per germline, CDR1 SGHNT and CDR2 YYREEE (reference sequence). The CDR3 contains 17 residues. V trimming: 4 bases; J trimming: 0 bases; junction bases outside the gene matches: 10. The CDR3 region has the DNA TGTGCCAGCAGCAACGGAGGGACAGTTTTCTCTGGAAACACCATATATTTT. Residues: CASSNGGTVFSGNTIYF.

This clone was seen only once. The chain is built from TRBV5-4 and TRBJ2-2; TRBD1 matches 8 bases. There are 16 residues in the CDR3. The V gene's germline CDR1 is SGHNT and CDR2 YYREEE (reference sequence). The ends lost 2 bases at V and 1 base at J; junction bases unmatched: 4. This chain's CDR3 is CASSFGQGRNTGELFF. CDR3 nucleotide sequence: TGTGCCAGCAGCTTTGGACAGGGTAGGAACACCGGGGAGCTGTTTTTT.

The rearrangement joins TRBV2 to TRBJ2-2; 7 bases match TRBD1. Trimming cost V 7 bases and J 1 base; bases outside gene matches: 3. Germline assignment: CDR1 SNHLY and CDR2 FYNNEI. The CDR3 is 14 amino acids. DNA for the CDR3: TGTGCCAGCAAAGGGGACAGGAACACCGGGGAGCTGTTTTTT. It encodes CASKGDRNTGELFF.

This sequence joins TRBV3-1 (or the pseudogene TRBV3-2) and TRBJ1-1; D is perhaps TRBD1 (5 bases). V lost 3 bases and J lost 5, with 10 bases in between. Germline V lookup: CDR1 LGHDT, CDR2 YNNKEL (reference sequence). The CDR3 spans 13 residues. CDR3: CASSQTVGTEAFF. The DNA for the CDR3 is TGTGCCAGCAGCCAGACAGTGGGGACTGAAGCTTTCTTT.

The V gene is TRBV18, the J gene TRBJ1-6; D gene uncertain. Trimming cost V 1 base and J 5 bases, with 9 bases left between them. This CDR3 has 15 residues. Germline CDR1 and CDR2: KGHSH and LQKENI. CDR3 DNA: TGTGCCAGCTCACCACTGGGCCCGGATAATTCACCCCTCCACTTT. Its protein product is CASSPLGPDNSPLHF.

There are a few counts of this clone. The chain couples TRBV18 to TRBJ2-1; TRBD1 aligns across 9 bases. The CDR3 contains 15 residues. Germline V gene data show CDR1 as KGHSH and CDR2 as LQKENI. The V segment lost 3 bases and the J segment 5 bases; nucleotides outside the gene matches: 5. This CDR3 is CASSPARTGDNEQFF. The CDR3 DNA reads TGTGCCAGCTCACCCGCCCGGACAGGGGACAATGAGCAGTTCTTC.

The genes are TRBV19 and TRBJ1-1; the D is unclear. CDR1 LNHDA and CDR2 SQIVND come from the germline V gene (reference sequence). CDR3 length: 16 amino acids. Trimming removed 8 bases from V and 0 bases from J, with 19 bases in between. The DNA of the CDR3 is TGTGCCAGTCGACCCAGCGGGCAGCAGATGAACACTGAAGCTTTCTTT. Protein product: CASRPSGQQMNTEAFF.

In DNA form, the CDR3 reads TGTGCCAGCAGCTTAAAGTTCCGAGGTTCGATGGATGAGCAGTTCTTC. Residues: CASSLKFRGSMDEQFF. The chain joins TRBV13 to TRBJ2-1, with D unresolved. The CDR3 consists of 16 residues. Per germline, CDR1 PRHDT and CDR2 FYEKMQ (reference sequence). Trimming left V 2 bases short and J 8 bases short, with 19 bases between.

The chain links TRBV19 to TRBJ2-1, with 11 bases fitting TRBD2. The germline V gene has CDR1 LNHDA and CDR2 SQIVND (reference sequence). V gave up 1 base and J gave up 8 bases; unmatched junction bases: 10. This CDR3 has 17 residues. The CDR3 protein is CASSIGNSGGARDEQFF. The CDR3 DNA reads as TGTGCCAGTAGTATAGGCAATAGCGGGGGGGCCAGGGATGAGCAGTTCTTC.

The genes are TRBV2 and TRBJ1-1; a possible D gene is TRBD1 (5 bases). There are 13 residues in the CDR3. Trimming took 11 bases from V and 5 from J, leaving 18 bases between them. CDR1 SNHLY and CDR2 FYNNEI come from the germline V gene. The CDR3 loop is CASVRREGTEAFF. CDR3 coding DNA: TGTGCCTCAGTCAGGAGGGAGGGGACTGAAGCTTTCTTT.

This rearrangement joins TRBV18 to TRBJ1-2, with a tentative D call TRBD1 (6 bases). Germline values: CDR1 KGHSH, CDR2 LQKENI. The CDR3 spans 14 residues. Deletions cut 3 bases from V and 6 bases from J, with 14 bases between. The CDR3 here is CASSPGAGEHGYTF. The CDR3 nucleotides are TGTGCCAGCTCACCGGGGGCAGGGGAGCATGGCTACACCTTC.

The J gene is TRBJ2-6, the V gene TRBV7-2, with D possibly TRBD2 on 6 matching bases. V lost 7 bases, J lost 0 bases, and 19 bases lay in between. The CDR3 extends over 18 amino acids. CDR1 and CDR2 from the germline V gene are SGHTA and FQGNSA. The CDR3 coding sequence is TGTGCCAGCACCCCGGTCGGGGGATTATCCTCTGGGGCCAACGTCCTGACTTTC. Translated, it gives CASTPVGGLSSGANVLTF.

The chain uses TRBV30 and TRBJ1-1; D possibly corresponds to TRBD1 (6 bases). This CDR3 region has 13 residues. V lost 8 bases to trimming and J lost 1 base, with 14 bases between them. The V gene's germline CDR1 is GTSNPN and CDR2 SVGIG (reference sequence). The CDR3 here is CAGSGHENTEAFF. DNA for the CDR3: TGTGCCGGATCGGGACACGAGAACACTGAAGCTTTCTTT. The full variable domain, in which reference TRBV30 and TRBJ1-1 provide the parts outside the CDR3, is SQTIHQWPATLVQPVGSPLSLECTVEGTSNPNLYWYRQAAGRGLQLLFYSVGIGQISSEVPQNLSASRPQDRQFILSSKKLLLSDSGFYLCAGSGHENTEAFFGQGTRLTVV.

The gene calls are TRBV5-1 and TRBJ2-7; 8 positions match TRBD1. The V and J ends lost 6 bases and 7 bases, in that order; junction bases with no gene match: 9. Germline V CDR1 and CDR2: SGHRS, YFSETQ. The CDR3 covers 13 residues. CDR3 sequence: CASTPQGAGEQYF. CDR3 nucleotide sequence: TGCGCCAGCACTCCGCAGGGGGCAGGGGAGCAGTACTTC.

This chain uses TRBV2 with TRBJ2-5; perhaps TRBD2 as D (5 bases). The CDR3 totals 14 residues. V was pared by 6 bases and J by 2 bases, with 13 bases between. The germline V gene has CDR1 SNHLY and CDR2 FYNNEI. CDR3 sequence reads: CASRGSKPQETQYF. In DNA form, the CDR3 reads TGTGCCAGCAGGGGGAGTAAGCCACAAGAGACCCAGTACTTC.

The V and J genes are TRBV28 and TRBJ2-5, with 8 positions matching TRBD1. V dropped 5 bases and J dropped 5; count of bases not matched to a gene: 10. The CDR3 consists of 15 residues. Germline V gene data show CDR1 as MDHEN and CDR2 as SYDVKM. The CDR3 DNA reads as TGTGCCAGCAGTCCTTGGACAGGGAGTAGGGAGACCCAGTACTTC. Translation: CASSPWTGSRETQYF.

The rearrangement uses TRBV4-3 and TRBJ2-2; D is uncertain. This CDR3 is built from 14 residues. CDR1 and CDR2 (germline): LGHNA, YSLEER. Deletions cut 0 bases from V and 5 bases from J, with 7 bases between. The CDR3 DNA sequence: TGCGCCAGCAGCCAAGATGTCGGGACCGGGGAGCTGTTTTTT. Its protein product is CASSQDVGTGELFF.

The chain recombines TRBV5-1 with TRBJ1-2; tentative D call: TRBD1 (5 bases). V lost 1 base to trimming and J lost 3 bases, with 13 bases between them. There are 15 residues in the CDR3. CDR1 and CDR2 (germline): SGHRS, YFSETQ. CDR3 coding DNA: TGCGCCAGCAGCTTGCGTGGGGGGTCGGACTATGGCTACACCTTC. Protein sequence: CASSLRGGSDYGYTF.

The chain carries TRBV10-3 and TRBJ1-1, with TRBD1 matching 9 bases. The V gene end was trimmed by 10 bases and the J gene end by 5 bases; junction bases not matched to a gene: 5. Germline CDR1 ENHRY, CDR2 SYGVKD. The CDR3 sequence is 12 residues long. The CDR3 region is CATGQGLTEAFF. CDR3 DNA sequence: TGTGCCACCGGACAGGGGTTAACTGAAGCTTTCTTT.

This sequence joins TRBV6-2 or TRBV6-3 and TRBJ2-3; D is possibly TRBD2 (8 bases). The CDR3 has 15 amino acids. V was trimmed by 5 bases and J by 6 bases, leaving 18 bases between them. Germline V gives CDR1 MNHEY, CDR2 SVGEGT. This CDR3 is CASSPRTSRGDTQYF. The CDR3 DNA reads TGTGCCAGCAGTCCCAGGACTAGCAGGGGGGATACGCAGTATTTT.